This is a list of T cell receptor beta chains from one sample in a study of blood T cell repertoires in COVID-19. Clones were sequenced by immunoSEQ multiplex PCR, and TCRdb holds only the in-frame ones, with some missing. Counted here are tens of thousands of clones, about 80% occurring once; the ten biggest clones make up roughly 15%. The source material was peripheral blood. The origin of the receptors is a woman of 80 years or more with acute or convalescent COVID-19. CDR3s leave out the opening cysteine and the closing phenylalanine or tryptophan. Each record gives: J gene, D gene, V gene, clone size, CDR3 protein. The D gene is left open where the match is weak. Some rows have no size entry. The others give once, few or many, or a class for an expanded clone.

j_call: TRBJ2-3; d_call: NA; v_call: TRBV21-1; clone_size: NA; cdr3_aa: ASNSDRGGTDTQY
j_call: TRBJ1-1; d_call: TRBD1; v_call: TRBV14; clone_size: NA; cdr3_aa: ASSQVGQAINTEAF
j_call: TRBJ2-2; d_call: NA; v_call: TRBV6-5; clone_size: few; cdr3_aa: ASSTGTGELF
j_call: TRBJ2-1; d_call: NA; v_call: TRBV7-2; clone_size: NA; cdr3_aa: ASSFAYSSNEQF
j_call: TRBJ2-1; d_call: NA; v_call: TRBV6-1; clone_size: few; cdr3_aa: ASTRERNEQF
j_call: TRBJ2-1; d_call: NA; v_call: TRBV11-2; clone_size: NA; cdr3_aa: ASSLDPPGGAAQF
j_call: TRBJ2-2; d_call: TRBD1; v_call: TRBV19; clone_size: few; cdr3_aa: ASSRGGVRTGELF
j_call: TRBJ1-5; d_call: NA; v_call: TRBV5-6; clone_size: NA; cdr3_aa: ASSRGQSANQPQH
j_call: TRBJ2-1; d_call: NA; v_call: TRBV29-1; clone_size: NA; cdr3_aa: SVGRGQF
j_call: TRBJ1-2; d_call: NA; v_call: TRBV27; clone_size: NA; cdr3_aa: ASSLAWFGYGYT
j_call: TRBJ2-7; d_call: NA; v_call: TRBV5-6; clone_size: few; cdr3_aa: ASSSAYEQY
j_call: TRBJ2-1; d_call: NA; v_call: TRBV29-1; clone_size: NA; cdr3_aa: SVVEGPSYNEQF
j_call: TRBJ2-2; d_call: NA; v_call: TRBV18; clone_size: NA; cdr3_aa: ASSPPAGIGELF
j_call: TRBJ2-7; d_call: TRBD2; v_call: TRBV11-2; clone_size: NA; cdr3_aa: ASSPPGAGGFEQY
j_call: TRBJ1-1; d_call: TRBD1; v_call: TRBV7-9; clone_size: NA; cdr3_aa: ASSLGQGVL
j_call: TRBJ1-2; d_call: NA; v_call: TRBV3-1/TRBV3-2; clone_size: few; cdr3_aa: ASSQRGVYSGYGYT
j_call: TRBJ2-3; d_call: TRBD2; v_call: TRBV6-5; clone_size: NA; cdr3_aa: ASSRTSGESYTQY
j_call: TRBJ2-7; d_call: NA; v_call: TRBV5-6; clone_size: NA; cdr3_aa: ASSLYWQGSYEQY
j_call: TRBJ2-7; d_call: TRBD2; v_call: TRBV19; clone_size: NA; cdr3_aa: ATGTWEGVTYEQY
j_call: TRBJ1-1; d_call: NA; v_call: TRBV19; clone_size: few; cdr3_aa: ASSNMNTEAF
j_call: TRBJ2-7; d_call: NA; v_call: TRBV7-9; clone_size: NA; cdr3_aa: ASSFATGGEQY
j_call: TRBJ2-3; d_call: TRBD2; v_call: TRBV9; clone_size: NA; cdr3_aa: ASSATSGSVNTQY
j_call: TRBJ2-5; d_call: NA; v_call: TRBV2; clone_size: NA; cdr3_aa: ASSEVRGPQETQY
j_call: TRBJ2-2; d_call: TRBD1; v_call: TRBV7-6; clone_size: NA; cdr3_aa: ASSPLTGRYTGELF
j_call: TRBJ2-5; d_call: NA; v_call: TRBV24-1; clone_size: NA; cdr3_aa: ATSDETGPASETQY
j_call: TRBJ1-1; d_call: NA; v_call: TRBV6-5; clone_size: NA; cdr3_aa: ASSLGGGSCTEAF
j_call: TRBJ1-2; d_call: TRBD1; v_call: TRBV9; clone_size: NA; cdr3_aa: ASSVEGQGVFDGYT
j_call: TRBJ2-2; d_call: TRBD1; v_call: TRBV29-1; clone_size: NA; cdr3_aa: SVPDRGAGTGELF
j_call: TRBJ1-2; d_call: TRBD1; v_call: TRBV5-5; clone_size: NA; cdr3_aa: ASSKQGAGYGYT
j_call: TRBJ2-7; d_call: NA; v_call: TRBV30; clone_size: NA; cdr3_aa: AWSVGGPPYEQY
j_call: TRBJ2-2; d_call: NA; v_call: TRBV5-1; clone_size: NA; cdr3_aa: ASSLTVDGELF
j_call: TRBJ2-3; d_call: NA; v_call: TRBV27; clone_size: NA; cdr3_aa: ASKPSGFTDTQY
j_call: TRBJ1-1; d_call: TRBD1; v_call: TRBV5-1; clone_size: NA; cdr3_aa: ASSSAGGGTEAF
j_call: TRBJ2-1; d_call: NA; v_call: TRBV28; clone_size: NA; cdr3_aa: ASSVAAIHKNEQF
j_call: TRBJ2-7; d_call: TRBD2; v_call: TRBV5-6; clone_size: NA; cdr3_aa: ASSSWEGEQY
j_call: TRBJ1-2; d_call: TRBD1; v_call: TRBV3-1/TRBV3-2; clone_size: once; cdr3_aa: ASSPGGTGAHYGYT
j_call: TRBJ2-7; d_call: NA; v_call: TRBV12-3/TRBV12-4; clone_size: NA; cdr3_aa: ASSPGNEQY
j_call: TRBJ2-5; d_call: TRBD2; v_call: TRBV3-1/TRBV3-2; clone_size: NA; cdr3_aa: ASSRGLAGGETQY
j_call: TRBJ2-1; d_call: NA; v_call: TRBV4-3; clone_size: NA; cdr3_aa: ASSPQTGANEQF
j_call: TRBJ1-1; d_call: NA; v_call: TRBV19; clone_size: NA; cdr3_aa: ASSTTLYRNTEAF
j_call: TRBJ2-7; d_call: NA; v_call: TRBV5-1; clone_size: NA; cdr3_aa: ASSWRTDYEQY
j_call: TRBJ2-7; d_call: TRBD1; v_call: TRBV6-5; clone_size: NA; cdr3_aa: ASSYSRDRSYEQY
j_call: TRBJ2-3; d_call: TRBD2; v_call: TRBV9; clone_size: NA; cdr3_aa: ASSAPRVGRALDTQY
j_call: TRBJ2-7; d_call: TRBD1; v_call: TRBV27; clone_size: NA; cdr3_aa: ASKGGRSYEQY
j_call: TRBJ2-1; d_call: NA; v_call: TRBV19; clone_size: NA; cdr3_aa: ASSIAGENEQF
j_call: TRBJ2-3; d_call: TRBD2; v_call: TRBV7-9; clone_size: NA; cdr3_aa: ASRKLAGITDTQY
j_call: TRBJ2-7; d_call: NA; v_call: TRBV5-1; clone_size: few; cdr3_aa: ASSLPGRDHEQY
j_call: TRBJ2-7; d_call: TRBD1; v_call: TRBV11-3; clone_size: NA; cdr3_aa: ASSLRTGGGYEQY
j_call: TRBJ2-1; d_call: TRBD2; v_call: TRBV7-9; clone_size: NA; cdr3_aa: ASSPMRTSGGLGNEQF